These 32 T cell receptor beta chains originate from one sample sequenced in a study of TIL therapy for anti-PD-1-resistant metastatic lung cancer. Sequencing used immunoSEQ v3. Method: immunoSEQ multiplex PCR; TCRdb's copy keeps in-frame clones and lacks some. The table has over 10,000 clones, 66% seen once. Time point indicated: pre-treatment sample, taken before nivolumab and TIL therapy. Tumor tissue came from excised metastases, mostly pleural nodules or supraclavicular lymph nodes. Sequencing was performed on tumor tissue, taken at baseline. The receptors shown here come from a woman between 25 and 80 years old with non-small cell lung cancer.

The gene calls are TRBV10-3 and TRBJ2-5, with D perhaps TRBD1 (5 bases). Germline CDR1 ENHRY, CDR2 SYGVKD. This CDR3 is 14 amino acids long. Trimming took off 4 bases at V and 4 bases at J, with 13 bases between the two ends. DNA of the CDR3: TGTGCCATCAGTGGGGGCCTCCTAGGAGAGACCCAGTACTTC. This codes for CAISGGLLGETQYF.

This clone was seen a few times. The J gene is TRBJ2-7, the V gene TRBV5-1; D gene uncertain. The CDR3 is made up of 13 amino acids. Looked up from germline, CDR1 is SGHRS and CDR2 is YFSETQ. Trimming shortened V by 0 bases and J by 5 bases, and 9 bases separated the two germline ends. CDR3 sequence reads: CASSLEVRDEQYF. CDR3 DNA sequence: TGCGCCAGCAGCTTGGAAGTCAGAGACGAGCAGTACTTC.

The V and J genes are TRBV7-2 and TRBJ1-6; D perhaps matches TRBD1 (6 bases). The V gene's germline CDR1 is SGHTA and CDR2 FQGNSA. The germline V and J ends were trimmed by 5 bases and 0 bases, with 17 bases remaining between them. CDR3 length: 18 amino acids. Written as DNA, the CDR3 is TGTGCCAGCAGCCCAGGGGTTTTGGGCATCTCCTATAATTCACCCCTCCACTTT. Protein: CASSPGVLGISYNSPLHF. Full variable domain (missing parts from reference TRBV7-2 and TRBJ1-6): GAGVSQSPSNKVTEKGKDVELRCDPISGHTALYWYRQSLGQGLEFLIYFQGNSAPDKSGLPSDRFSAERTGGSVSTLTIQRTQQEDSAVYLCASSPGVLGISYNSPLHFGNGTRLTVT.

V usage is TRBV9 and J usage is TRBJ2-3, with TRBD2 identical over 7 bases. This CDR3 is built from 13 residues. V lost 0 bases to trimming and J lost 6 bases; unmatched junction nucleotides: 1. Germline CDR1 SGDLS, CDR2 YYNGEE. The CDR3 DNA is TGTGCCAGCAGCGTAGAGGGAGGGGATACGCAGTATTTT. Amino acids: CASSVEGGDTQYF. The whole variable domain, filled in from reference TRBV9 and TRBJ2-3, reads DSGVTQTPKHLITATGQRVTLRCSPRSGDLSVYWYQQSLDQGLQFLIQYYNGEERAKGNILERFSAQQFPDLHSELNLSSLELGDSALYFCASSVEGGDTQYFGPGTRLTVL.

With respect to this clone: At one of its ends the junction is not consistent with the germline gene, which may arise from a read error. The rearrangement joins TRBV2 to TRBJ1-5; 7 nucleotides line up with TRBD1. The CDR3 has 14 amino acids. Looked up from germline, CDR1 is SNHLY and CDR2 is FYNNEI. Written as DNA, the CDR3 is TGTGCCAGCAGCGAAGGACAGGTCGGCCAGCCCCAGCATTTT. Translating it yields CASSEGQVGQPQHF.

This clone was seen only a few times. The V call is TRBV2, the J call TRBJ2-3; D may be TRBD2 (5 bases). The CDR3 is 18 residues long. V gave up 1 base and J gave up 2 bases, with 19 bases separating them. Germline V gene sequence: CDR1 SNHLY, CDR2 FYNNEI. The CDR3 sequence is CASSEGRESLASTDTQYF. The CDR3 bases are TGTGCCAGCAGTGAAGGTAGAGAGAGCTTAGCGTCCACAGATACGCAGTATTTT.

There are a few counts of this clone. The V call is TRBV7-9, the J call TRBJ1-3; D ambiguous. From germline, CDR1 is SEHNR and CDR2 FQNEAQ (reference sequence). Trimming removed 5 bases at V and 0 bases at J, with 20 bases between. This CDR3 is 18 amino acids long. The DNA of the CDR3 is TGTGCCAGCAGCCCTAGGAGAGGGCACACGAGCTCTGGAAACACCATATATTTT. This encodes CASSPRRGHTSSGNTIYF. The variable domain in full, with the rest retrieved from reference TRBV7-9 and TRBJ1-3, is DTGVSQNPRHKITKRGQNVTFRCDPISEHNRLYWYRQTLGQGPEFLTYFQNEAQLEKSRLLSDRFSAERPKGSFSTLEIQRTEQGDSAMYLCASSPRRGHTSSGNTIYFGEGSWLTVV.

CDR3 sequence reads: CASSPSGGRVVSGGVSYNEQFF. The CDR3, as DNA: TGCGCCAGCAGTCCCTCCGGGGGTAGGGTGGTTTCAGGGGGTGTATCCTACAATGAGCAGTTCTTC. The chain employs TRBV23-1 and TRBJ2-1; D is possibly TRBD1 (7 bases). TRBV23-1 is an ORF, and what it does is uncertain. There are 22 residues in the CDR3. The ends were cut back, 4 bases at V and 1 base at J, with 32 bases in the middle.

V gene TRBV28 combines with J gene TRBJ1-1; the match to TRBD1 covers 10 bases. The CDR3 runs to 14 residues. With V trimmed by 3 bases and J by 6 bases, 4 bases remained unmatched. Germline CDR1 is MDHEN and CDR2 is SYDVKM. The CDR3 coding sequence is TGTGCCAGCAGTTTTTACGGGACAGGGGCTGAAGCTTTCTTT. The encoded protein is CASSFYGTGAEAFF.

This clone was found once. The germline gene is not matched at one end of the junction; a read error may be the cause. The chain joins TRBV18 to TRBJ2-7; D is possibly TRBD1 or TRBD2 (5 bases each). CDR1 and CDR2 from the germline V gene are KGHSH and LQKENI. The CDR3 runs 18 residues. The CDR3 coding sequence is TGTGCCAGCTCACCACTTTCGCACCGGGACGGAGACTCCTACGGGCAGTACTTC. Amino acid sequence: CASSPLSHRDGDSYGQYF.

This clone was found a few times. The chain carries TRBV6-1 and TRBJ2-6; D unclear. Germline V gene sequence: CDR1 MNHNS, CDR2 SASEGT. This CDR3 comprises 16 residues. The V end lost 3 bases, the J end lost 1 base, and 10 bases lay between the germline ends. The CDR3 region is CASSEGSPSGANVLTF. CDR3 sequence (DNA): TGTGCCAGCAGTGAGGGTAGCCCGTCTGGGGCCAACGTCCTGACTTTC.

This chain links TRBV29-1 with TRBJ2-7; D possibly corresponds to TRBD2 (5 bases). Trimming took off 4 bases at V and 3 bases at J, with 16 bases between the two ends. Germline V gives CDR1 SQVTM, CDR2 ANQGSEA. This CDR3 region has 14 residues. The CDR3 sequence is CSVVGGSDNYEQYF. The CDR3 DNA follows: TGCAGCGTTGTTGGAGGTAGCGACAACTACGAGCAGTACTTC.

The chain recombines TRBV5-1 with TRBJ2-2; D is possibly TRBD2 (6 bases). The CDR3 covers 17 residues. From germline, CDR1 is SGHRS and CDR2 YFSETQ. Trimming took off 0 bases at V and 0 bases at J, with 12 bases between the two ends. This CDR3 is CASSLAVGGANTGELFF. DNA for the CDR3: TGCGCCAGCAGCTTGGCCGTCGGGGGAGCGAACACCGGGGAGCTGTTTTTT.

J is TRBJ1-4 and V is TRBV4-2, with TRBD1 matching over 9 bases. V dropped 6 bases and J dropped 6; count of bases not matched to a gene: 11. The germline V gene has CDR1 LGHNA and CDR2 YNFKEQ. The CDR3 spans 16 residues. CDR3 amino acids: CASRIGTGQGHEKLFF. CDR3 DNA sequence: TGTGCCAGCAGGATTGGGACGGGACAGGGACATGAAAAACTGTTTTTT.

This clone was detected only once. The chain carries TRBV29-1 and TRBJ2-4; TRBD1 agrees at 7 bases. Germline CDR1 reads SQVTM; CDR2 reads ANQGSEA. V was clipped by 6 bases and J by 8 bases; unmatched bases: 4. The CDR3 runs 11 residues. CDR3 DNA sequence: TGCAGCGTAGACAGGGTTGACATTCAGTACTTC. Protein sequence: CSVDRVDIQYF. Using reference TRBV29-1 and TRBJ2-4 for the parts outside the CDR3, the full variable domain is SAVISQKPSRDICQRGTSLTIQCQVDSQVTMMFWYRQQPGQSLTLIATANQGSEATYESGFVIDKFPISRPNLTFSTLTVSNMSPEDSSIYLCSVDRVDIQYFGAGTRLSVL.

The sample holds a few counts of this clone. V gene TRBV6-5 combines with J gene TRBJ1-6; D is perhaps TRBD1 (6 bases). Germline V CDR1 and CDR2: MNHEY, SVGAGI. Deletions cut 7 bases from V and 10 bases from J, with 17 bases between. The CDR3 is 14 residues long. CDR3 protein: CASKITGKGSPLHF. As DNA, the CDR3 is TGTGCCAGCAAAATCACAGGGAAAGGGTCACCCCTCCACTTT.

The CDR3 coding sequence is TGTGCCAGCAGCTTAGAGGGGACGGGAGCCTCCTATGGCTACACCTTC. Amino acid sequence: CASSLEGTGASYGYTF. The genes are TRBV7-8 and TRBJ1-2; perhaps TRBD1 as D (5 bases). CDR1 is SGHVS and CDR2 is FQNEAQ in the germline V gene. The CDR3 length is 16 residues. With 1 base removed from V and 4 bases from J, the gap between germline ends came to 16 bases. Looking up the rest from reference TRBV7-8 and TRBJ1-2 gives the full variable domain: GAGVSQSPRYKVAKRGQDVALRCDPISGHVSLFWYQQALGQGPEFLTYFQNEAQLDKSGLPSDRFFAERPEGSVSTLKIQRTQQEDSAVYLCASSLEGTGASYGYTFGSGTRLTVV.

The chain combines TRBV6-5 with TRBJ1-2, with 8 bases fitting TRBD1. The trim removed 5 bases at V and 7 bases at J, leaving 6 bases unmatched. This CDR3 has 13 residues. CDR1 MNHEY and CDR2 SVGAGI come from the germline V gene. CDR3 in DNA: TGTGCCAGCAGTCTCCAGGGGGCGGCTGGCTACACCTTC. It codes for CASSLQGAAGYTF.

The chain carries TRBV9 and TRBJ2-2; TRBD1 or TRBD2 may be the D gene (5 bases each). This CDR3 is built from 15 residues. Trimming left V 5 bases short and J 4 bases short, with 15 bases between. Germline values: CDR1 SGDLS, CDR2 YYNGEE. The CDR3 sequence is CASRTGPGGTGELFF. The CDR3 coding sequence is TGTGCCAGCAGGACGGGCCCTGGGGGCACCGGGGAGCTGTTTTTT.

This clone was observed a single time. The chain combines TRBV6-6 with TRBJ1-1, with 7 bases aligning to TRBD1. In germline, CDR1 is MNHNY, CDR2 SVGAGI (reference sequence). The trim removed 5 bases at V and 1 base at J, leaving 4 bases unmatched. The CDR3 is 14 amino acids. CDR3 sequence (DNA): TGTGCCAGCAGTAGCAGGACAGGGAACACTGAAGCTTTCTTT. Protein: CASSSRTGNTEAFF.

In this sample, this clone turned up a few times. The rearrangement links TRBV7-2 to TRBJ2-1, with a possible D match to TRBD2 (5 bases). CDR1 SGHTA and CDR2 FQGNSA come from the germline V gene. The V and J ends lost 5 bases and 9 bases respectively, with 20 bases between them. This CDR3 contains 15 residues. CDR3 DNA sequence: TGTGCCAGCAGCCTCCTTACGGGGTTGGGAATTGAGCAGTTCTTC. Its protein product is CASSLLTGLGIEQFF.

The chain links TRBV19 to TRBJ2-7; perhaps TRBD2 as D (5 bases). V lost 5 bases, J lost 0 bases, and 17 bases lay in between. Germline V CDR1 and CDR2: LNHDA, SQIVND (reference sequence). CDR3 length: 16 amino acids. The CDR3 DNA is TGTGCCAGTAGTCCCCAACTCGGGGTGACCTCCTACGAGCAGTACTTC. This translates into CASSPQLGVTSYEQYF.

This chain connects TRBV27 to TRBJ1-1; TRBD1 aligns across 8 bases. The junction had 6 bases not matched to a gene; V was cut back by 1 base and J by 5 bases. CDR3 length equals 15 residues. The V gene's germline CDR1 is MNHEY and CDR2 SMNVEV (reference sequence). The CDR3 loop reads CASSLYDRGGTEAFF. The CDR3 region has the DNA TGTGCCAGCAGTTTATACGACAGGGGTGGAACTGAAGCTTTCTTT.

This clone was seen a handful of times. The gene calls are TRBV6-1 and TRBJ1-5; 7 bases align to TRBD1. CDR3 length equals 15 residues. Germline V gene sequence: CDR1 MNHNS, CDR2 SASEGT. The V and J ends lost 3 bases and 6 bases, in that order; junction bases with no gene match: 8. The CDR3 nucleotides read TGTGCCAGCAGTGATGCAGGGGGGGAAGGTCAGCCCCAGCATTTT. Its translation: CASSDAGGEGQPQHF.

V and J are TRBV6-5 and TRBJ1-5; D not resolved. In germline, CDR1 is MNHEY, CDR2 SVGAGI. The germline V and J ends were trimmed by 7 bases and 1 base, with 14 bases remaining between them. There are 15 residues in the CDR3. The CDR3 coding sequence is TGTGCCAGCACCCGAAGTGGGGAGAGCAATCAGCCCCAGCATTTT. It codes for CASTRSGESNQPQHF.

V gene TRBV11-2 combines with J gene TRBJ2-6; D might be TRBD2 (7 bases). Germline V gene lookup returns CDR1 SGHAT and CDR2 FQNNGV. The CDR3 extends over 17 amino acids. Between the trimmed V and J ends, which lost 4 bases and 0 bases, there was a span of 13 bases. The CDR3 sequence: CASSSRGGSSGANVLTF. CDR3 DNA: TGTGCCAGCAGCTCAAGGGGGGGCAGCTCTGGGGCCAACGTCCTGACTTTC.

The rearrangement uses TRBV5-5 and TRBJ1-2; D remains ambiguous. The CDR3 length is 17 residues. The V gene's germline CDR1 is SGHKS and CDR2 YYEKEE (reference sequence). V was trimmed by 0 bases and J by 0 bases, leaving 15 bases between them. Here the CDR3 reads CASSLAWSTFTNYGYTF. Here the CDR3 DNA reads TGTGCCAGCAGCTTGGCGTGGAGCACCTTTACTAACTATGGCTACACCTTC.

J is TRBJ2-1 and V is TRBV4-1, with 8 bases identical to TRBD2. CDR1 is MGHRA, CDR2 YSYEKL, per germline. V lost 4 bases to trimming and J lost 0 bases; unmatched junction nucleotides: 8. CDR3 size: 17 residues. In DNA, the CDR3 is TGCGCCAGCAGCCCCCTTCCCGGGACTAGCTCCTACAATGAGCAGTTCTTC. It specifies CASSPLPGTSSYNEQFF.

The chain links TRBV11-2 to TRBJ1-2, with 9 nucleotides matching TRBD1. The CDR3 has 17 residues. Losses at the gene ends were 5 bases for V and 7 bases for J; bases not matched to a gene: 17. Germline assignment: CDR1 SGHAT and CDR2 FQNNGV. Written as DNA, the CDR3 is TGTGCCAGCAGCCGAGGACCGGGGACAGGGCTTAAGAGTGGCTACACCTTC. It yields the protein CASSRGPGTGLKSGYTF. Full variable domain (remainder filled in from reference TRBV11-2 and TRBJ1-2): EAGVAQSPRYKIIEKRQSVAFWCNPISGHATLYWYQQILGQGPKLLIQFQNNGVVDDSQLPKDRFSAERLKGVDSTLKIQPAKLEDSAVYLCASSRGPGTGLKSGYTFGSGTRLTVV.

V usage is TRBV6-1 and J usage is TRBJ1-2; D gene unclear. The CDR3 totals 10 residues. CDR1 is MNHNS, CDR2 SASEGT, per germline. Trimming removed 8 bases from V and 5 bases from J, with 6 bases in between. CDR3 nucleotide sequence: TGTGCCAGCGAGAGTTATGGCTACACCTTC. It yields the protein CASESYGYTF.

V is TRBV5-1 and J is TRBJ2-5; D is perhaps TRBD1 or TRBD2 (5 bases each). V shed 4 bases and J shed 4 bases, with 14 bases lying between them. Germline CDR1 is SGHRS and CDR2 is YFSETQ. CDR3 length equals 14 residues. In DNA form, the CDR3 reads TGCGCCAGCAGCCTGGAATGGGGGAGAGAGACCCAGTACTTC. It yields the protein CASSLEWGRETQYF.

CDR3 coding DNA: TGCGCCAGCAGCTTAGGGACAGGGAATGGCGAGCAGTACTTC. This translates into CASSLGTGNGEQYF. V and J are TRBV5-1 and TRBJ2-7; 9 bases are shared with TRBD1. The CDR3 totals 14 residues. Trimming cost V 2 bases and J 6 bases; bases outside gene matches: 6. Germline-derived CDR1 and CDR2 are SGHRS and YFSETQ. The whole variable domain, remainder taken from reference TRBV5-1 and TRBJ2-7, is KAGVTQTPRYLIKTRGQQVTLSCSPISGHRSVSWYQQTPGQGLQFLFEYFSETQRNKGNFPGRFSGRQFSNSRSEMNVSTLELGDSALYLCASSLGTGNGEQYFGPGTRLTVT.